The subject of this entry is one T cell receptor (beta chain). How the authors handled the data: Amplified reference gene primers provided the basis for estimating nucleated cell counts. Sequencing used immunoSEQ multiplex PCR; TCRdb keeps in-frame clones, though not all of them. For V, J and clone size, that table is used; D and trimming come from the DNA. This sample has 160,000 or so clones; 86% occur once, and the top ten carry 3.5% to 4%. Trimming took 6 bases from V and 1 from J; bases not matched to a gene: 5. This CDR3 has 14 amino acids. Germline V gives CDR1 MDHEN, CDR2 SYDVKM. The sample belongs to a study of blood T cell repertoires in COVID-19. Study-wide background: Acute and convalescent COVID-19 specimens originated in the United States, Italy and Spain. Nucleic acid was either cDNA or gDNA, and it came from T cells, B-cell-depleted T cells, or PBMCs.

This receptor was identified in a woman in her sixties or seventies with acute or convalescent COVID-19. The J gene is TRBJ1-1, the V gene TRBV28, with 7 bases aligning to TRBD1. The sequenced sample was peripheral blood. The CDR3 nucleotides are TGTGCCAGCAGCGCGCGGACAGGGAACACTGAAGCTTTCTTT. This translates into CASSARTGNTEAFF.